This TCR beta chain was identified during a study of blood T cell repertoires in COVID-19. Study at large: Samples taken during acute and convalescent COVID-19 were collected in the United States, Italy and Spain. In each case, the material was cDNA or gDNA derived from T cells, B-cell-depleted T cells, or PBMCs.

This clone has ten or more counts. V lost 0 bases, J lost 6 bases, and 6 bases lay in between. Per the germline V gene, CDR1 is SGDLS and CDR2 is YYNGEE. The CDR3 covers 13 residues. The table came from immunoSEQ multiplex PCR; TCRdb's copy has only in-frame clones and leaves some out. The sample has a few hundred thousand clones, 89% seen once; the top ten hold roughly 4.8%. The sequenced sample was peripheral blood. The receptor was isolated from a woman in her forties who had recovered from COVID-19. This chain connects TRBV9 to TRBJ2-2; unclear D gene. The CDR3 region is CASSVAVAGELFF. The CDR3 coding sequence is TGTGCCAGCAGCGTAGCGGTGGCCGGGGAGCTGTTTTTT. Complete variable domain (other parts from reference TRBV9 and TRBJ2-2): DSGVTQTPKHLITATGQRVTLRCSPRSGDLSVYWYQQSLDQGLQFLIQYYNGEERAKGNILERFSAQQFPDLHSELNLSSLELGDSALYFCASSVAVAGELFFGEGSRLTVL.